This T cell receptor beta chain originates from a study of blood T cells in healthy people across ages (dated by TCRdb to between 2014 and 2016). For the study in its entirety: Template switching captured roughly one uniquely barcoded TCR beta cDNA molecule per two T cells in model experiments. The study analyzed two additional independent replicas of 1 million unique cDNA reads from the same blood draw for two donors, one aged 18 to 30 and one aged 80 or older. The donors were divided into four age groups: young (average approximately 17 years), middle-aged (over 35), aged (roughly 66) and long-lived (approximately 74). Age-related changes in TCR beta repertoire diversity were measured in the study by deep sequencing normalized with unique cDNA molecular identifiers.

Remarks on this clonotype: Its antigen has not been determined. No base quality information exists; no much larger clone differs at one position.

Donors were a few dozen systemically healthy Caucasian individuals from Russia aged 6 to 90 years. Each donor gave ten milliliters of peripheral blood, drawn into EDTA-treated Vacutainer tubes. Ficoll-Paque density-gradient centrifugation was used to isolate PBMCs, with at least 6.5 million per sample. Total RNA was extracted from PBMCs with Trizol reagent, with at least 6 micrograms obtained per sample. The percentages of naive CD45RAhigh/CD27high T cells were determined by flow cytometry on a PBMC aliquot from every donor. Library prep was done by 5' RACE. TCRdb shows the sequencer as Illumina HiSeq 2500. A second roughly 6 to 12 cycle PCR used a sample-barcoded 5' primer and a J-beta primer mix. A template-switch 5' adaptor carrying 12 random nucleotides introduced a unique molecular identifier onto each TCR beta cDNA molecule. Each sample yielded at least 3 million CDR3-containing paired-end reads. First-strand cDNA was synthesized from all RNA with the Mint cDNA synthesis kit, primed by a TRBC-specific oligonucleotide. All cDNA was treated with uracil-DNA glycosylase and then went through a first 18-cycle PCR with the universal primers M1SS and BC2_uni_R. From the authors' description of their analysis: Normalization of each sample was performed by random selection of 1 million high-quality reads, each carrying a distinct molecular identifier. Reads sharing molecular identifiers were discarded rather than binned into consensus sequences. MiTCR, run with a Q25 quality threshold and the strictest error-elimination algorithm, handled CDR3 identification, clonotype clustering and error correction. A nonparametric unseen species model with Euler transformation was used to estimate a lower bound on total TCR beta diversity. TCRdb reprocessing: public reads trimmed at Q25 with fastp, clones called with MiXCR, in-frame beta chains kept. Rows are unified per CDR3 protein, each entry keeping the most common DNA and genes. It is TCRdb's table, rather than the study itself, that gives the V and J calls and clone size. The sample profile shows 540,000 or so distinct CDR3 sequences; less than 25% of them were found once. Approximately 8.7% of the sample comes from the top ten.

Trimming leaves V shorter by 2 bases and J shorter by 3 bases, with the junction holding 7 bases beyond the gene matches. The CDR3 covers 15 residues, taking in both the cysteine and the phenylalanine. Just the 45-base CDR3 DNA is kept, in frame starting at base 1. From the germline V gene, CDR1 is SGHTA and CDR2 is FQGTGA. Here is what the overall study found, with its caveats: A strong correlation was found between observed TCR beta diversity and the percentage of naive T cells measured by flow cytometry. The long-lived group showed more naive CD4+ T cells, fewer expanded clones and increased TCR diversity than the aged group, suggesting age selection. As age increased, observed TCR beta diversity per million T cells dropped in a roughly linear way, and a significant reduction was already evident by age 40. Estimates of total diversity based on one million sequenced T cells were regarded as lower bounds and as underestimates. Since profiling was done on bulk unsorted PBMCs, naive and antigen-experienced compartments could not be conclusively compared. Donor CMV infection status was unknown, potentially confounding age-related changes in expanded clonotypes.

These same records also appear under a second study, on T cells of mothers and their children. That second report states: The donors were nine systemically healthy Caucasian individuals, made up of three mothers and their six children. cDNA synthesis used all of the extracted RNA, with approximately 1.4 ug of RNA in each 15 ul reaction. In the second PCR, the M1S primer introduced both the sample barcodes and 2-4 random nucleotides. Each mother yielded over 10 million TCR beta CDR3 reads and each child about 3 million reads. Thymic selection shapes the output of TCR recombination in a similar way in related and unrelated pairs, and inherited differences have a minor effect. Normalized repertoire overlap in related mother-child pairs was always slightly higher than in unrelated mother-child pairs, but the difference was never significant. No persistent microchimeric T cell clones were detected, at a sensitivity of about 100 clones per million clonotypes. The study used deep NGS to compare TCR beta repertoires of mothers and children, seeking features distinguishing related mother-child pairs from unrelated individuals. Mothers averaged about 40 +/- 4 years of age and children averaged 11 +/- 4 years. After adapters were ligated using NEBNext reagents, the libraries underwent 100+100 nt paired-end sequencing on an Illumina HiSeq 2000. To prevent cross-contamination, the mother and child libraries were prepared one month apart and sequenced in separate runs. Each donor had between about 450,000 and 2,100,000 distinct TCR beta clonotypes identified. Naive TCR beta clonotypes were estimated from low-frequency clonotypes matched to each donor's FACS-determined naive share, without sorting.

The receptor's source is a boy under 18 in good health. The rearranged chain carries TRBV7-3 and TRBJ2-7, with TRBD2 matching 7 junction bases. The sample comprised blood. The CDR3 reads as follows: CASSLLSGHLYEQYF. The DNA sequence reads TGTGCCAGCAGCTTACTTAGCGGGCACCTCTACGAGCAGTACTTC. The reference TRBV7-3 and TRBJ2-7 proteins fill in what lies around the CDR3, so the full variable domain reads GAGVSQTPSNKVTEKGKYVELRCDPISGHTALYWYRQSLGQGPEFLIYFQGTGAADDSGLPNDRFFAVRPEGSVSTLKIQRTERGDSAVYLCASSLLSGHLYEQYFGPGTRLTVT.